What follows are 28 T cell receptor beta chains derived from one specimen sequenced in a study of Ad26.COV2.S vaccination and SARS-CoV-2 variants. Only in-frame clones appear in the TCRdb table, and some are missing; sequencing was by immunoSEQ multiplex PCR. Found here are about 350,000 clones, 92% of them singletons; the top ten hold about 3.9%. Sequencing used peripheral blood, obtained after recovery from COVID-19. Receptor source: a human donor who had recovered from COVID-19.

The chain has TRBV11-2 and TRBJ1-5; D gene uncertain. Germline loops: CDR1 SGHAT, CDR2 FQNNGV. V was trimmed by 1 base and J by 4 bases, leaving 11 bases between them. The CDR3 covers 15 residues. The CDR3 bases are TGTGCCAGCAGCTTAGGTCTTGGCAAGAATCAGCCCCAGCATTTT. Protein product: CASSLGLGKNQPQHF.

This chain's CDR3 is CASSLGSGGLNEQFF. Written as DNA, the CDR3 is TGTGCCAGCAGCTTAGGTAGCGGGGGGTTGAATGAGCAGTTCTTC. This chain links TRBV11-2 with TRBJ2-1, with 10 bases fitting TRBD2. The CDR3 loop spans 15 amino acids. V dropped 1 base and J dropped 7; count of bases not matched to a gene: 4. The V gene's germline CDR1 is SGHAT and CDR2 FQNNGV.

The J gene is TRBJ1-5, the V gene TRBV7-9, with D possibly being TRBD1 (6 bases). Germline CDR1 reads SEHNR; CDR2 reads FQNEAQ (reference sequence). This CDR3 spans 15 amino acids. The V end was cut by 5 bases, the J end by 0 bases, with 11 bases between. The CDR3 nucleotides are TGTGCCAGCAGCCAAGGGGGAATTAGCAATCAGCCCCAGCATTTT. Its translation: CASSQGGISNQPQHF.

CDR3 region: CASSGRLGFNEKLFF. In DNA form, the CDR3 reads TGTGCCAGCAGCGGAAGGTTGGGCTTTAATGAAAAACTGTTTTTT. The V gene is TRBV2, the J gene TRBJ1-4; D remains ambiguous. Trimming removed 6 bases from V and 4 bases from J, with 15 bases in between. CDR1 and CDR2 (germline): SNHLY, FYNNEI. The CDR3 runs to 15 residues.

The chain links TRBV10-1 to TRBJ1-4; D is ambiguous. V lost 3 bases and J 4 bases, leaving 6 bases between the germline ends. Germline CDR1 WNHNN, CDR2 SYGVQD (reference sequence). The CDR3 sequence is 13 residues long. In DNA, the CDR3 is TGCGCCAGCAGTGAAGCTTTTAATGAAAAACTGTTTTTT. Translating gives CASSEAFNEKLFF.

The chain combines TRBV11-2 with TRBJ2-7, with 11 nucleotides matching TRBD2. The CDR3 totals 18 residues. V lost 4 bases to trimming and J lost 1 base; unmatched junction nucleotides: 12. The germline V gene has CDR1 SGHAT and CDR2 FQNNGV. Here the CDR3 reads CASSYGRASGGPSYEQYF. The CDR3 DNA follows: TGTGCCAGCAGCTACGGAAGGGCTAGCGGGGGGCCATCCTACGAGCAGTACTTC.

The chain carries TRBV20-1 and TRBJ1-1; D is unclear. The CDR3 runs to 16 residues. The V and J ends lost 6 bases and 4 bases respectively, with 24 bases between them. Per germline, CDR1 DFQATT and CDR2 SNEGSKA (reference sequence). The DNA of the CDR3 is TGCAGTGCCAGTAACCATTTCGGAACGGGGAGCACTGAAGCTTTCTTT. It specifies CSASNHFGTGSTEAFF.

The chain links TRBV7-8 to TRBJ2-7; perhaps TRBD1 as D (5 bases). Germline values: CDR1 SGHVS, CDR2 FQNEAQ. The CDR3 covers 15 residues. Trimming pared 6 bases from V and 3 bases from J, leaving 18 bases between. CDR3 DNA sequence: TGTGCCAGCAGTCCAAGCAGGGATCCCCTCTACGAGCAGTACTTC. Its translation: CASSPSRDPLYEQYF.

The chain recombines TRBV6-5 with TRBJ1-5, with a tentative D call TRBD1 (6 bases). The CDR3 is made up of 15 amino acids. CDR1 and CDR2 from the germline V gene are MNHEY and SVGAGI. The germline V and J ends were trimmed by 7 bases and 3 bases, with 16 bases remaining between them. CDR3 bases: TGTGCCAGCAATGGTGCCAGGGGATTCAATCAGCCCCAGCATTTT. Protein sequence: CASNGARGFNQPQHF.

The V and J genes are TRBV6-6 and TRBJ2-7, with 7 positions matching TRBD1. The CDR3 extends over 14 amino acids. V trimming: 6 bases; J trimming: 2 bases; junction bases outside the gene matches: 7. CDR1 is MNHNY, CDR2 SVGAGI, per germline (reference sequence). The CDR3 sequence is CASRTDRVPYEQYF. In DNA, the CDR3 is TGTGCCAGCAGAACCGACAGGGTCCCCTACGAGCAGTACTTC.

The rearrangement links TRBV6-2 or TRBV6-3 to TRBJ1-2; possibly TRBD1 for D (5 bases). The CDR3 has 16 residues. Looked up from germline, CDR1 is MNHEY and CDR2 is SVGEGT. V was cut by 2 bases and J by 9 bases, with 22 bases left in between. The CDR3 sequence is CASSYAAGRTVSRYTF. The CDR3, as DNA: TGTGCCAGCAGTTACGCCGCAGGGCGAACAGTGTCCCGCTACACCTTC.

The genes are TRBV7-2 and TRBJ2-1; TRBD2 agrees at 12 bases. The CDR3 runs to 18 residues. V was pared by 1 base and J by 16 bases, with 20 bases of the junction left unmatched. Looked up from germline, CDR1 is SGHTA and CDR2 is FQGNSA. DNA of the CDR3: TGTGCCAGCAGCTTAGAAAGTCGGACTAGCGGGGCGGAATTCGCCGACTTCTTC. Protein: CASSLESRTSGAEFADFF. The full variable domain, in which reference TRBV7-2 and TRBJ2-1 provide the parts outside the CDR3, is GAGVSQSPSNKVTEKGKDVELRCDPISGHTALYWYRQSLGQGLEFLIYFQGNSAPDKSGLPSDRFSAERTGGSVSTLTIQRTQQEDSAVYLCASSLESRTSGAEFADFFGPGTRLTVL.

This rearrangement joins TRBV9 to TRBJ2-3, with a possible D match to TRBD1 (6 bases). The V gene's germline CDR1 is SGDLS and CDR2 YYNGEE. Deletions cut 3 bases from V and 0 bases from J, with 17 bases between. The CDR3 totals 17 residues. The CDR3 region is CASSEGVLAGSTDTQYF. The CDR3, as DNA: TGTGCCAGCAGCGAGGGGGTTCTCGCGGGTAGCACAGATACGCAGTATTTT.

The chain employs TRBV6-5 and TRBJ1-2; tentatively, D is TRBD1 (5 bases). The CDR3 is made up of 11 amino acids. V lost 6 bases and J lost 4, with 6 bases in between. CDR1 and CDR2 from the germline V gene are MNHEY and SVGAGI. Written as DNA, the CDR3 is TGTGCCAGCAGAGACAGCTATGGCTACACCTTC. This translates into CASRDSYGYTF.

In its sample, this clone was seen once. The chain combines TRBV7-9 with TRBJ1-1; a possible D gene is TRBD1 (5 bases). V lost 5 bases to trimming and J lost 4 bases, with 17 bases between them. The CDR3 is made up of 15 amino acids. CDR1 and CDR2 (germline): SEHNR, FQNEAQ (reference sequence). CDR3 protein: CASSQSGSRATEAFF. The CDR3 region has the DNA TGTGCCAGCAGCCAGAGCGGCAGCAGGGCCACTGAAGCTTTCTTT.

The chain carries TRBV27 and TRBJ1-1; D is unresolved. Germline values: CDR1 MNHEY, CDR2 SMNVEV (reference sequence). CDR3 length: 15 residues. The V gene lost 2 bases and the J gene lost 0 bases, with 10 bases spanning the gap. CDR3 loop: CASSLTPGLNTEAFF. In DNA, the CDR3 is TGTGCCAGCAGTTTAACCCCAGGCTTGAACACTGAAGCTTTCTTT.

The chain has TRBV6-2 or TRBV6-3 and TRBJ2-3; weak D call: TRBD2 (6 bases). The ends were cut back, 6 bases at V and 1 base at J, with 17 bases in the middle. Germline-derived CDR1 and CDR2 are MNHEY and SVGEGT. The CDR3 consists of 16 residues. The CDR3 nucleotides read TGTGCCAGCAGCGCGGGACTGAGACTAGGCACAGATACGCAGTATTTT. Its translation is CASSAGLRLGTDTQYF.

This clone was seen a handful of times. The genes are TRBV4-1 and TRBJ2-5; D is unresolved. Trimming stripped 0 bases from V and 6 bases from J, with 11 bases between. This CDR3 contains 14 residues. Germline CDR1 MGHRA, CDR2 YSYEKL. CDR3 in amino acids: CASSQDYQVKTQYF. Written as DNA, the CDR3 is TGCGCCAGCAGCCAAGATTACCAGGTGAAGACCCAGTACTTC.

This clone was seen only once. This chain connects TRBV3-1 (or the pseudogene TRBV3-2) to TRBJ2-1; D is uncertain. The CDR3 is 14 residues long. Germline loops: CDR1 LGHDT, CDR2 YNNKEL (reference sequence). Trimming shortened V by 6 bases and J by 6 bases, and 15 bases separated the two germline ends. The CDR3 spells CASSFTQTRNEQFF. The CDR3 DNA reads as TGTGCCAGCAGTTTCACTCAGACCCGCAATGAGCAGTTCTTC.

With respect to this clone: Other DNA sequences of this sample code for an identical CDR3. The V call is TRBV11-2, the J call TRBJ1-5, with TRBD1 matching 8 bases. Germline V gene data show CDR1 as SGHAT and CDR2 as FQNNGV. The CDR3 runs 14 residues. The V and J ends lost 1 base and 6 bases, in that order; junction bases with no gene match: 2. CDR3 sequence (DNA): TGTGCCAGCAGCTTAGCAGGGGGCGGTCAGCCCCAGCATTTT. Translated: CASSLAGGGQPQHF.

V usage is TRBV5-5 and J usage is TRBJ2-7; D is unclear. Germline V gene data show CDR1 as SGHKS and CDR2 as YYEKEE (reference sequence). With 1 base removed from V and 2 bases from J, the gap between germline ends came to 7 bases. The CDR3 has 13 amino acids. The CDR3 is CASSLPDAYEQYF. CDR3 nucleotide sequence: TGTGCCAGCAGCTTGCCAGACGCCTACGAGCAGTACTTC. Full variable domain (rest looked up from reference TRBV5-5 and TRBJ2-7): DAGVTQSPTHLIKTRGQQVTLRCSPISGHKSVSWYQQVLGQGPQFIFQYYEKEERGRGNFPDRFSARQFPNYSSELNVNALLLGDSALYLCASSLPDAYEQYFGPGTRLTVT.

J is TRBJ1-1 and V is TRBV9; D is unclear. Trimming removed 5 bases at V and 1 base at J, with 9 bases between. CDR1 is SGDLS and CDR2 is YYNGEE in the germline V gene. The CDR3 has 13 residues. The chain's CDR3 is CASRIGPNTEAFF. The CDR3 DNA is TGTGCCAGCAGAATAGGACCGAACACTGAAGCTTTCTTT.

J is TRBJ1-1 and V is TRBV2; D is unclear. The CDR3 extends over 11 amino acids. Trimming shortened V by 8 bases and J by 9 bases, and 13 bases separated the two germline ends. In germline, CDR1 is SNHLY, CDR2 FYNNEI. CDR3 loop: CASVRATKAFF. The CDR3 nucleotides read TGTGCCAGCGTAAGGGCGACGAAAGCTTTCTTT.

This clone occurred once. The chain recombines TRBV6-5 with TRBJ1-3; D is unclear. This CDR3 contains 11 residues. V lost 8 bases, J lost 4 bases, and 6 bases lay in between. The V gene's germline CDR1 is MNHEY and CDR2 SVGAGI. The CDR3 bases are TGTGCCAGCGGAGAAGGAAACACCATATATTTT. This gives the protein CASGEGNTIYF.

The rearrangement uses TRBV11-2 and TRBJ2-7; TRBD1 matches 7 bases. The germline gives CDR1 SGHAT, CDR2 FQNNGV. The CDR3 has 13 amino acids. V lost 5 bases and J lost 7; bases outside the gene matches: 8. DNA for the CDR3: TGTGCCAGCAGCATCTCCGACAGGGTTGAGCAGTACTTC. It specifies CASSISDRVEQYF.

The chain joins TRBV5-5 to TRBJ2-7, with no clear D. V was pared by 0 bases and J by 3 bases, with 13 bases between. The CDR3 is 15 amino acids. Per the germline V gene, CDR1 is SGHKS and CDR2 is YYEKEE (reference sequence). Here the CDR3 DNA reads TGTGCCAGCAGCTTGGAGGCGGCTGGCGACTACGAGCAGTACTTC. This translates into CASSLEAAGDYEQYF.

The rearrangement joins TRBV6-6 to TRBJ2-3, with D hard to call. The ends were cut back, 7 bases at V and 2 bases at J, with 7 bases in the middle. CDR1 is MNHNY, CDR2 SVGAGI, per germline (reference sequence). The CDR3 loop spans 12 amino acids. The CDR3 coding sequence is TGTGCCAGCATGGTCAACACAGATACGCAGTATTTT. Encoded protein: CASMVNTDTQYF.

This chain joins TRBV4-3 and TRBJ1-1; D gene uncertain. The germline V and J ends were trimmed by 1 base and 11 bases, with 14 bases remaining between them. In germline, CDR1 is LGHNA, CDR2 YSLEER. The CDR3 is made up of 13 amino acids. This chain's CDR3 is CASSQGTPGRAFF. As DNA, the CDR3 is TGCGCCAGCAGCCAAGGCACGCCGGGTAGGGCTTTCTTT.